This T cell receptor beta chain was documented in a study of T cells after yellow fever vaccination. Study-wide findings and caveats: Abundant clonotypes (contaminants from the bulk population) could be present in FACS-sorted repertoires. Among all clonotypes, a small share was observed in both CD4 and CD8 compartments. Clones from primary vaccination mostly reappeared after the booster (around 96% CD4, 88% CD8).

Trimming cost V 8 bases and J 10 bases; bases outside gene matches: 10. The germline CDR1 and CDR2 sequences are MDHEN and SYDVKM. This CDR3 contains 15 residues. Universal primer sites and UMIs were introduced during 5'RACE template-switching synthesis of TCR cDNA. TCRdb used MiXCR to reprocess the 5' RACE reads, holding one entry per CDR3 protein. The sample has about 260,000 distinct CDR3 sequences, 5.2% seen once. A word on this clonotype: Its target is unknown.

The chain has TRBV28 and TRBJ2-1; 14 nucleotides agree with TRBD2. The receptor was derived from a man aged 18 to 29 who received the YFV17D yellow fever vaccine. The source was CD4+ T cells sorted from PBMCs, collected on the day of the yellow fever booster vaccination. The CDR3 DNA sequence: TGTGCCAGCGGTATAAGACTAGCGGGGGGGCAGGAGCAGTTCTTC. Protein sequence: CASGIRLAGGQEQFF. Full variable domain (rest looked up from reference TRBV28 and TRBJ2-1): DVKVTQSSRYLVKRTGEKVFLECVQDMDHENMFWYRQDPGLGLRLIYFSYDVKMKEKGDIPEGYSVSREKKERFSLILESASTNQTSMYLCASGIRLAGGQEQFFGPGTRLTVL.